These T cell receptor beta chains were read from a single sample in a study of technical replicates of blood from a few donors. Repertoires were generated with immunoSEQ multiplex PCR, while TCRdb's copy carries only in-frame clones and drops some. The repertoire consists of tens of thousands of clones, with 93% occurring once and the leading ten covering roughly 0.26%. The sequencing sample was made of T cells isolated from PBMCs. Every receptor here comes from a human donor in good health. Both conserved end residues are part of each CDR3. The order of the fields is V gene, D gene, clone size, J gene, CDR3 protein, CDR3 DNA. D genes are given only for firm matches. Clone size is shown for a subset of rows, as once, few, many or a class of expanded clone.

v_gene: TRBV2; d_gene: TRBD1; abundance: NA; j_gene: TRBJ2-4; CDR3aa: CASTGTALAKNIQYF; CDR3nt: TGTGCCAGTACCGGGACAGCTCTAGCCAAAAACATTCAGTACTTC
v_gene: TRBV28; d_gene: TRBD2; abundance: few; j_gene: TRBJ2-7; CDR3aa: CASTAAGGSSYEQYF; CDR3nt: TGTGCCAGCACCGCGGCGGGCGGGAGCTCCTACGAGCAGTACTTC
v_gene: TRBV4-1; d_gene: NA; abundance: NA; j_gene: TRBJ1-3; CDR3aa: CASSQDSPLSSGNTIYF; CDR3nt: TGCGCCAGCAGCCAAGATAGCCCACTCAGCTCTGGAAACACCATATATTTT
v_gene: TRBV11-2; d_gene: NA; abundance: NA; j_gene: TRBJ2-2; CDR3aa: CASSLGYRGSTGELFF; CDR3nt: TGTGCCAGCAGCTTAGGATATCGGGGAAGCACCGGGGAGCTGTTTTTT
v_gene: TRBV5-1; d_gene: NA; abundance: NA; j_gene: TRBJ2-2; CDR3aa: CASSLTGPNTGELFF; CDR3nt: TGCGCCAGCAGCTTGACAGGACCAAACACCGGGGAGCTGTTTTTT
v_gene: TRBV27; d_gene: NA; abundance: NA; j_gene: TRBJ2-7; CDR3aa: CASRPNGKQRVGEQYF; CDR3nt: TGTGCCAGCAGACCGAACGGGAAACAGCGCGTTGGGGAGCAGTACTTC
v_gene: TRBV6-1; d_gene: NA; abundance: NA; j_gene: TRBJ1-3; CDR3aa: CASIRRQGTGNTIYF; CDR3nt: TGTGCCAGCATCAGGAGGCAGGGGACCGGAAACACCATATATTTT
v_gene: TRBV5-1; d_gene: TRBD1; abundance: NA; j_gene: TRBJ2-7; CDR3aa: CASSRTGTGIDYEQYF; CDR3nt: TGCGCCAGCAGCAGAACCGGGACAGGGATTGACTACGAGCAGTACTTC
v_gene: TRBV10-2; d_gene: NA; abundance: once; j_gene: TRBJ2-5; CDR3aa: CASSESGGDETQYF; CDR3nt: TGCGCCAGCAGTGAGTCCGGAGGGGACGAGACCCAGTACTTC
v_gene: TRBV5-1; d_gene: NA; abundance: NA; j_gene: TRBJ2-5; CDR3aa: CASSLRETQYF; CDR3nt: TGCGCCAGCAGCTTGCGAGAGACCCAGTACTTC
v_gene: TRBV11-3; d_gene: NA; abundance: NA; j_gene: TRBJ2-7; CDR3aa: CASSSFVSGEQYF; CDR3nt: TGTGCCAGCAGCTCCTTTGTTAGCGGCGAGCAGTACTTC
v_gene: TRBV9; d_gene: TRBD2; abundance: NA; j_gene: TRBJ2-6; CDR3aa: CASERGGLGGANVLTF; CDR3nt: TGTGCCAGCGAGCGGGGGGGCCTAGGAGGGGCCAACGTCCTGACTTTC
v_gene: TRBV11-3; d_gene: NA; abundance: NA; j_gene: TRBJ1-1; CDR3aa: CASSYQIEAFF; CDR3nt: TGTGCCAGCAGCTACCAGATTGAAGCTTTCTTT
v_gene: TRBV4-2; d_gene: NA; abundance: NA; j_gene: TRBJ1-1; CDR3aa: CASSRSGNTEAFF; CDR3nt: TGTGCCAGCAGCCGATCCGGGAACACTGAAGCTTTCTTT
v_gene: TRBV5-1; d_gene: TRBD2; abundance: once; j_gene: TRBJ2-1; CDR3aa: CASSLDLIQTSGNEFF; CDR3nt: TGCGCCAGCAGCTTGGACCTAATCCAGACTAGCGGGAATGAGTTCTTC
v_gene: TRBV9; d_gene: NA; abundance: NA; j_gene: TRBJ2-7; CDR3aa: CASSQTGTYSYEQYF; CDR3nt: TGTGCCAGCAGCCAAACCGGGACTTACTCCTACGAGCAGTACTTC
v_gene: TRBV4-1; d_gene: TRBD2; abundance: NA; j_gene: TRBJ2-7; CDR3aa: CASSHNGLDRREQYF; CDR3nt: TGCGCCAGCAGCCACAACGGACTAGATAGGCGAGAGCAGTACTTC
v_gene: TRBV5-4; d_gene: TRBD2; abundance: NA; j_gene: TRBJ2-3; CDR3aa: CASSSLPGLAGGRTDTQYF; CDR3nt: TGTGCCAGCAGCTCGCTCCCGGGACTAGCGGGGGGGCGCACAGATACGCAGTATTTT
v_gene: TRBV7-2; d_gene: NA; abundance: NA; j_gene: TRBJ2-5; CDR3aa: CASSLVPRGWDSLETQYF; CDR3nt: TGTGCCAGCAGCCTCGTACCTAGGGGTTGGGACTCCCTGGAGACCCAGTACTTC
v_gene: TRBV27; d_gene: TRBD2; abundance: NA; j_gene: TRBJ2-5; CDR3aa: CASSASSGRETQYF; CDR3nt: TGTGCCAGCAGTGCCTCTAGCGGGAGAGAGACCCAGTACTTC
v_gene: TRBV15; d_gene: NA; abundance: NA; j_gene: TRBJ1-5; CDR3aa: CATSSGILGNQPQHF; CDR3nt: TGTGCCACCAGCAGCGGGATATTAGGGAATCAGCCCCAGCATTTT
v_gene: TRBV4-1; d_gene: NA; abundance: once; j_gene: TRBJ2-7; CDR3aa: CASSLSVASEQYF; CDR3nt: TGCGCCAGCAGCCTATCCGTAGCGAGCGAGCAGTACTTC
v_gene: TRBV11-2; d_gene: NA; abundance: NA; j_gene: TRBJ1-2; CDR3aa: CASSSTASYGYTF; CDR3nt: TGTGCCAGCAGCTCCACTGCTAGCTATGGCTACACCTTC
v_gene: TRBV28; d_gene: NA; abundance: NA; j_gene: TRBJ1-1; CDR3aa: CASSSTVNTEAFF; CDR3nt: TGTGCCAGCAGTTCCACAGTGAACACTGAAGCTTTCTTT
v_gene: TRBV19; d_gene: NA; abundance: NA; j_gene: TRBJ2-7; CDR3aa: CASKVSGSDEQYF; CDR3nt: TGTGCCAGTAAAGTGTCAGGGTCGGACGAGCAGTACTTC
v_gene: TRBV12-5; d_gene: NA; abundance: NA; j_gene: TRBJ2-7; CDR3aa: CASGLPGYHYEQYF; CDR3nt: TGTGCTAGTGGTTTGCCGGGATACCACTACGAGCAGTACTTC
v_gene: TRBV7-9; d_gene: NA; abundance: NA; j_gene: TRBJ2-3; CDR3aa: CASSLSTSTDTQYF; CDR3nt: TGTGCCAGCAGCTTAAGTACTAGCACAGATACGCAGTATTTT
v_gene: TRBV19; d_gene: TRBD1; abundance: NA; j_gene: TRBJ1-1; CDR3aa: CASSMSPGGGEAFF; CDR3nt: TGTGCCAGTAGTATGTCCCCAGGGGGCGGGGAAGCTTTCTTT
v_gene: TRBV18; d_gene: TRBD2; abundance: once; j_gene: TRBJ2-5; CDR3aa: CASSPRGSGGQETQYF; CDR3nt: TGTGCCAGCTCACCACGGGGGAGCGGGGGACAAGAGACCCAGTACTTC
v_gene: TRBV6-5; d_gene: NA; abundance: NA; j_gene: TRBJ2-3; CDR3aa: CASSYSAGAFTDTQYF; CDR3nt: TGTGCCAGCAGTTACTCGGCAGGGGCTTTCACAGATACGCAGTATTTT
v_gene: TRBV4-1; d_gene: TRBD2; abundance: once; j_gene: TRBJ2-1; CDR3aa: CASSQEGGGSYNEQFF; CDR3nt: TGCGCCAGCAGCCAAGAGGGGGGAGGGTCCTACAATGAGCAGTTCTTC
v_gene: TRBV20-1; d_gene: NA; abundance: NA; j_gene: TRBJ1-4; CDR3aa: CSARPQEKLFF; CDR3nt: TGCAGTGCTAGACCGCAGGAAAAACTGTTTTTT
v_gene: TRBV29-1; d_gene: TRBD2; abundance: NA; j_gene: TRBJ2-7; CDR3aa: CSVIGRTSRGDEQYF; CDR3nt: TGCAGCGTCATAGGGAGGACTAGCCGGGGCGACGAGCAGTACTTC
v_gene: TRBV6-5; d_gene: TRBD2; abundance: NA; j_gene: TRBJ2-1; CDR3aa: CASMGGGYNEQFF; CDR3nt: TGTGCCAGCATGGGGGGGGGCTACAATGAGCAGTTCTTC
v_gene: TRBV6-5; d_gene: NA; abundance: NA; j_gene: TRBJ2-3; CDR3aa: CAVWTPRASTDTQYF; CDR3nt: TGTGCCGTTTGGACACCACGGGCTAGCACAGATACGCAGTATTTT
v_gene: TRBV11-2; d_gene: TRBD2; abundance: NA; j_gene: TRBJ2-1; CDR3aa: CASSLTLAGFSYNEQFF; CDR3nt: TGTGCCAGCAGCCTGACCCTAGCGGGATTCTCCTACAATGAGCAGTTCTTC
v_gene: TRBV4-1; d_gene: TRBD1; abundance: NA; j_gene: TRBJ2-1; CDR3aa: CASSQEGQGAYNEQFF; CDR3nt: TGCGCCAGCAGCCAGGAGGGACAGGGGGCGTACAATGAGCAGTTCTTC
v_gene: TRBV2; d_gene: NA; abundance: NA; j_gene: TRBJ1-2; CDR3aa: CASSASGIRYGYTF; CDR3nt: TGTGCCAGCAGTGCCTCAGGGATTCGCTATGGCTACACCTTC
v_gene: TRBV15; d_gene: NA; abundance: NA; j_gene: TRBJ1-2; CDR3aa: CATSYYPSHLGGYGYTF; CDR3nt: TGTGCCACCAGCTATTACCCGTCCCACTTGGGAGGCTATGGCTACACCTTC
v_gene: TRBV2; d_gene: NA; abundance: NA; j_gene: TRBJ1-5; CDR3aa: CASSHSGGSSGWPQHF; CDR3nt: TGTGCCAGCAGCCATTCGGGGGGGTCCTCCGGTTGGCCCCAGCATTTT
v_gene: TRBV15; d_gene: NA; abundance: NA; j_gene: TRBJ2-1; CDR3aa: CATYRTTFMTSGTYNEQFF; CDR3nt: TGTGCCACCTATCGAACTACCTTCATGACCTCCGGAACCTACAATGAGCAGTTCTTC
v_gene: TRBV13; d_gene: NA; abundance: NA; j_gene: TRBJ1-2; CDR3aa: CASSSGAWGYTF; CDR3nt: TGTGCCAGCAGCTCTGGGGCCTGGGGCTACACCTTC
v_gene: TRBV2; d_gene: TRBD2; abundance: NA; j_gene: TRBJ2-5; CDR3aa: CASRRSGSGETQYF; CDR3nt: TGTGCCAGCAGGAGAAGCGGGAGTGGGGAGACCCAGTACTTC
v_gene: TRBV6-5; d_gene: TRBD1; abundance: NA; j_gene: TRBJ1-1; CDR3aa: CASSPGQGTEAFF; CDR3nt: TGTGCCAGCAGTCCCGGACAGGGAACTGAAGCTTTCTTT
v_gene: TRBV5-4; d_gene: NA; abundance: NA; j_gene: TRBJ2-5; CDR3aa: CASSSPKGAQETQYF; CDR3nt: TGTGCCAGCAGCTCCCCTAAGGGAGCACAAGAGACCCAGTACTTC
v_gene: TRBV9; d_gene: NA; abundance: NA; j_gene: TRBJ1-2; CDR3aa: CASSVGNILGAYGYTF; CDR3nt: TGTGCCAGCAGCGTGGGGAACATCCTGGGGGCCTATGGCTACACCTTC
v_gene: TRBV10-2; d_gene: NA; abundance: NA; j_gene: TRBJ2-7; CDR3aa: CASSEGTIKSRRNYEQYF; CDR3nt: TGCGCCAGCAGTGAAGGGACAATCAAATCTCGGCGAAACTACGAGCAGTACTTC
v_gene: TRBV7-7; d_gene: TRBD2; abundance: NA; j_gene: TRBJ2-2; CDR3aa: CASSPLGLAGPTNTGELFF; CDR3nt: TGTGCCAGCAGCCCACTTGGGCTAGCGGGGCCTACGAACACCGGGGAGCTGTTTTTT
v_gene: TRBV6-1; d_gene: TRBD1; abundance: NA; j_gene: TRBJ2-7; CDR3aa: CASRTGDSNYEQYF; CDR3nt: TGTGCCAGCAGGACAGGGGATAGTAACTACGAGCAGTACTTC
v_gene: TRBV7-2; d_gene: NA; abundance: NA; j_gene: TRBJ2-5; CDR3aa: CASSVLTAGVQETQYF; CDR3nt: TGTGCCAGCAGCGTCCTGACCGCAGGGGTCCAAGAGACCCAGTACTTC
v_gene: TRBV6-5; d_gene: TRBD2; abundance: NA; j_gene: TRBJ2-1; CDR3aa: CASRPGGLGYNEQFF; CDR3nt: TGTGCCAGCCGGCCGGGGGGGCTCGGATACAATGAGCAGTTCTTC
v_gene: TRBV15; d_gene: TRBD1; abundance: NA; j_gene: TRBJ1-4; CDR3aa: CATSRREQGSREKLFF; CDR3nt: TGTGCCACCAGCAGACGAGAACAGGGGAGTCGTGAAAAACTGTTTTTT